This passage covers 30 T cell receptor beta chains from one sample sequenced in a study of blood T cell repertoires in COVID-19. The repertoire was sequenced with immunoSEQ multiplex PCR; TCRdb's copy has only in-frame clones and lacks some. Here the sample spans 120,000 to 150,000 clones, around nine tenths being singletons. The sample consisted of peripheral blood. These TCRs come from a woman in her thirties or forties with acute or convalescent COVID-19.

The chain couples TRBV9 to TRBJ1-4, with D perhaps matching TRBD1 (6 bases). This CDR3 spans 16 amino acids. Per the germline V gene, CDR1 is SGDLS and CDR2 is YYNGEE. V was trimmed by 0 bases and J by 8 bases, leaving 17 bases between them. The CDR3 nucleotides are TGTGCCAGCAGCGTAGGTACCCACGGGACATCCGAAAAACTGTTTTTT. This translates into CASSVGTHGTSEKLFF.

Written as DNA, the CDR3 is TGTGCCTGGATGGCGGGGGATAATGAAAAACTGTTTTTT. Its translation is CAWMAGDNEKLFF. This chain links TRBV30 with TRBJ1-4, with D perhaps TRBD1 (5 bases). The CDR3 covers 13 residues. Germline V gene lookup returns CDR1 GTSNPN and CDR2 SVGIG (reference sequence). With 4 bases removed from V and 4 bases from J, the gap between germline ends came to 10 bases. The full variable domain, completed using reference TRBV30 and TRBJ1-4, is SQTIHQWPATLVQPVGSPLSLECTVEGTSNPNLYWYRQAAGRGLQLLFYSVGIGQISSEVPQNLSASRPQDRQFILSSKKLLLSDSGFYLCAWMAGDNEKLFFGSGTQLSVL.

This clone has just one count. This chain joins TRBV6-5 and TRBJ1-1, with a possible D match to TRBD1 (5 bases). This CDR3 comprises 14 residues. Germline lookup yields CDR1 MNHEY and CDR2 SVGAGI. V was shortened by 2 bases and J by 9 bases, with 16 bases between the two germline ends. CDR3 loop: CASSYPGGGGKAFF. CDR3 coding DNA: TGTGCCAGCAGTTACCCTGGAGGCGGGGGTAAAGCTTTCTTT.

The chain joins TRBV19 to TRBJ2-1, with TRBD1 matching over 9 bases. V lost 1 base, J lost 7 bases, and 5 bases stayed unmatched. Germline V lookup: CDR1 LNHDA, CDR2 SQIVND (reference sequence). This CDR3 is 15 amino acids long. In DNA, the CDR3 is TGTGCCAGTAGTATAGCGGGACAGGGTAGGAATGAGCAGTTCTTC. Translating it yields CASSIAGQGRNEQFF.

This CDR3 is CASSFAQNTIYF. The CDR3 DNA follows: TGTGCCAGCAGTTTTGCACAGAACACCATATATTTT. V is TRBV12-3 or TRBV12-4 and J is TRBJ1-3; D call uncertain. The V end was cut by 3 bases, the J end by 7 bases, with 7 bases between. The CDR3 is 12 amino acids.

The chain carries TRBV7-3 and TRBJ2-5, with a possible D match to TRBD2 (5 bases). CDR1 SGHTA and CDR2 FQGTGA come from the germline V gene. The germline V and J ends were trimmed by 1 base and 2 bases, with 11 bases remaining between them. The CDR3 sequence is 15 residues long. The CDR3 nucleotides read TGTGCCAGCAGCTTAAGTCGGGGTTTACAAGAGACCCAGTACTTC. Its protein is CASSLSRGLQETQYF.

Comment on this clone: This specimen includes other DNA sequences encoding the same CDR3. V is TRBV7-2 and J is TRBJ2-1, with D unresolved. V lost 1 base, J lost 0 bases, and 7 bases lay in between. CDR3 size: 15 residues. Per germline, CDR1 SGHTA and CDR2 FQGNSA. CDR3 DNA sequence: TGTGCCAGCAGCTTAGGGGCCCGCTCCTACAATGAGCAGTTCTTC. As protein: CASSLGARSYNEQFF.

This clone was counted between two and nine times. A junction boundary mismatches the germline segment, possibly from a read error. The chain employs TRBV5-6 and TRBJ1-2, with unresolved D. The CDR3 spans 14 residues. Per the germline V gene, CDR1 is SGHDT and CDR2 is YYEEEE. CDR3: CASTLAGLPYGYTF. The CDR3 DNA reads TGTGCCAGCACCTTGGCCGGTTTACCCTATGGCTACACCTTC.

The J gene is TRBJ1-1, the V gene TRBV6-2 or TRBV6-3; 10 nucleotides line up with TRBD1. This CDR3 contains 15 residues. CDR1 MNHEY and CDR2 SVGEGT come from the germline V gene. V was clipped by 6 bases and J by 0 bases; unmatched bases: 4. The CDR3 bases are TGTGCCAGCAGCGACAGGGGGCATATGAACACTGAAGCTTTCTTT. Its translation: CASSDRGHMNTEAFF.

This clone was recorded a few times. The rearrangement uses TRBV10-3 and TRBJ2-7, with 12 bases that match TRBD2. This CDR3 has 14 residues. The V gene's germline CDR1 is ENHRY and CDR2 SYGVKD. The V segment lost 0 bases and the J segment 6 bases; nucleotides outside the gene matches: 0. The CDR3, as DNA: TGTGCCATCAGTGAGTCGACTAGCGGGAGCGAGCAGTACTTC. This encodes CAISESTSGSEQYF.

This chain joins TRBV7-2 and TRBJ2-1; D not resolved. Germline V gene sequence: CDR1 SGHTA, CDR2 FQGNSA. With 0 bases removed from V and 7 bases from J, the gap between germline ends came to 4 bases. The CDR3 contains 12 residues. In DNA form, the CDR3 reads TGTGCCAGCAGCTTAGCCAGAAATGAGCAGTTCTTC. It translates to CASSLARNEQFF.

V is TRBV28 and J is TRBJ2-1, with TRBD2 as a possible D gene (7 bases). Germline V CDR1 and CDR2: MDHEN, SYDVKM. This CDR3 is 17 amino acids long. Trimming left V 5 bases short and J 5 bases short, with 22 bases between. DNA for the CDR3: TGTGCCAGCAGTGTTGGGGGGGCGTTGCTCACTCACAATGAGCAGTTCTTC. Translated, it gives CASSVGGALLTHNEQFF. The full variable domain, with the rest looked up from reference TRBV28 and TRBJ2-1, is DVKVTQSSRYLVKRTGEKVFLECVQDMDHENMFWYRQDPGLGLRLIYFSYDVKMKEKGDIPEGYSVSREKKERFSLILESASTNQTSMYLCASSVGGALLTHNEQFFGPGTRLTVL.

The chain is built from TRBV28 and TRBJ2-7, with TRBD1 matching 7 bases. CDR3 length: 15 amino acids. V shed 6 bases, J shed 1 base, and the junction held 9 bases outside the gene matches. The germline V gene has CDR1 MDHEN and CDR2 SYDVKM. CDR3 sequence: CASRNRDSLSYEQYF. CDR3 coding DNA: TGTGCCAGCAGGAACCGGGACAGTCTTTCCTACGAGCAGTACTTC. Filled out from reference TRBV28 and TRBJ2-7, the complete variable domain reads DVKVTQSSRYLVKRTGEKVFLECVQDMDHENMFWYRQDPGLGLRLIYFSYDVKMKEKGDIPEGYSVSREKKERFSLILESASTNQTSMYLCASRNRDSLSYEQYFGPGTRLTVT.

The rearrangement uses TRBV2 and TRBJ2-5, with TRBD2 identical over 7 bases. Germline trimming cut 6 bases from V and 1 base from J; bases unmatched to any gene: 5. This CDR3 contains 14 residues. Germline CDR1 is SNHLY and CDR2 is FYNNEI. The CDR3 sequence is CASSVGTTQETQYF. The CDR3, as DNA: TGTGCCAGCAGCGTCGGGACTACCCAAGAGACCCAGTACTTC.

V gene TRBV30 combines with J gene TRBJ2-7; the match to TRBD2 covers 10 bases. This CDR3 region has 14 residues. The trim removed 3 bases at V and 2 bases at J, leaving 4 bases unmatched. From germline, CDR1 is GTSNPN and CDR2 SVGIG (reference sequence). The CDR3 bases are TGTGCCTGGAGGCGAGCGGGAGGGCCCTACGAGCAGTACTTC. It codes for CAWRRAGGPYEQYF.

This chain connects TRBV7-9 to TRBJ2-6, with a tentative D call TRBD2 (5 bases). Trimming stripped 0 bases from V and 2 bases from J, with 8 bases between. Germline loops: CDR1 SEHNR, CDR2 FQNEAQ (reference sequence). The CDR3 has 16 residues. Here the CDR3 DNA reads TGTGCCAGCAGCTTAGCTTTGGAGGCTGGGGCCAACGTCCTGACTTTC. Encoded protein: CASSLALEAGANVLTF.

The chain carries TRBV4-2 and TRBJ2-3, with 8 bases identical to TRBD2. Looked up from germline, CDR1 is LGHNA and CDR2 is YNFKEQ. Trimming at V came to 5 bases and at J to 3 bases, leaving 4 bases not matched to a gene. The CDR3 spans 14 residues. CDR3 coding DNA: TGTGCCAGCAGCGCGGGAGGTAGGACAGATACGCAGTATTTT. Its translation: CASSAGGRTDTQYF.

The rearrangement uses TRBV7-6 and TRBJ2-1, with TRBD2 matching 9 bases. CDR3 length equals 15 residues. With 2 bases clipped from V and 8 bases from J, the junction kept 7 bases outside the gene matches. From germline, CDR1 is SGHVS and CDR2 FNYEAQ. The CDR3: CASSLRSGGRDEQFF. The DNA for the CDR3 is TGTGCCAGCAGCTTACGCAGCGGGGGGCGGGATGAGCAGTTCTTC.

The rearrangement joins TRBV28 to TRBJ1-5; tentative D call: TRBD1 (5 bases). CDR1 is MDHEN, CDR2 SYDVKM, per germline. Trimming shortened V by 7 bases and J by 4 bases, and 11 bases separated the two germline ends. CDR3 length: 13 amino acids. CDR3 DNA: TGTGCCAGCACCCCGGGGGGGAATCAGCCCCAGCATTTT. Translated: CASTPGGNQPQHF.

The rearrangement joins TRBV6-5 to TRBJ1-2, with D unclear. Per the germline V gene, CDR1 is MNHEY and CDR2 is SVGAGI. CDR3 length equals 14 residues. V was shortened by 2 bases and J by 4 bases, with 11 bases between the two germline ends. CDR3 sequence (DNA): TGTGCCAGCAGTTACCCCGGGAGTCCCTATGGCTACACCTTC. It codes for CASSYPGSPYGYTF.

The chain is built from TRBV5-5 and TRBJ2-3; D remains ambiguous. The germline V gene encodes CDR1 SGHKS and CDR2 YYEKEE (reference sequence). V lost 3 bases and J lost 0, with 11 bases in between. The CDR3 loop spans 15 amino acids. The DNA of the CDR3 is TGTGCCAGCAGCTCGTTTTCGGTTAGCACAGATACGCAGTATTTT. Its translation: CASSSFSVSTDTQYF.

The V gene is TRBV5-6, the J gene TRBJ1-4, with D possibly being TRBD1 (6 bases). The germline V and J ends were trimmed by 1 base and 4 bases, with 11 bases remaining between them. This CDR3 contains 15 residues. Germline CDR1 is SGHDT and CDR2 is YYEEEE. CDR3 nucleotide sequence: TGTGCCAGCAGCTTGCGACAGGCCCGTAATGAAAAACTGTTTTTT. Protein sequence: CASSLRQARNEKLFF.

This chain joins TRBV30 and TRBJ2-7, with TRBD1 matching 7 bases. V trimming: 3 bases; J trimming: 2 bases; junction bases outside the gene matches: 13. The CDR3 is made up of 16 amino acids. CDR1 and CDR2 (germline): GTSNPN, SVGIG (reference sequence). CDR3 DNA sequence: TGTGCCTGGAGCGCCGAGACCGGGACAGCCACCTACGAGCAGTACTTC. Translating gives CAWSAETGTATYEQYF.

CDR3 in DNA: TGTGCCAGCAGCGTAGAGGGGAAAAGGGCAGGGCCTGAAAAACTGTTTTTT. Amino acids: CASSVEGKRAGPEKLFF. The V and J genes are TRBV9 and TRBJ1-4; D may be TRBD1 (5 bases). The V gene's germline CDR1 is SGDLS and CDR2 YYNGEE. Trimming shortened V by 0 bases and J by 7 bases, and 19 bases separated the two germline ends. This CDR3 has 17 residues.

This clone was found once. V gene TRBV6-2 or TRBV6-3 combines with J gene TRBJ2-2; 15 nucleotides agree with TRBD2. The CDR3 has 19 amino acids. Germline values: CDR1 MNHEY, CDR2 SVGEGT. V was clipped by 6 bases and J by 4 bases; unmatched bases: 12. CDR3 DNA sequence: TGTGCCAGCAGCCCCAAGGGACTAGCGGGGGGCATGGGCACCGGGGAGCTGTTTTTT. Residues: CASSPKGLAGGMGTGELFF.

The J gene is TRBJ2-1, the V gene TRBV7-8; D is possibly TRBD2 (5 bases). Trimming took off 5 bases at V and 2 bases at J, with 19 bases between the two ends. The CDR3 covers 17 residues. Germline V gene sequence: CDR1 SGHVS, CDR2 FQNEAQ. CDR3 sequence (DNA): TGTGCCAGCAGCCCTACGTCTAGCCCAAGGCCCTACAATGAGCAGTTCTTC. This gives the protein CASSPTSSPRPYNEQFF.

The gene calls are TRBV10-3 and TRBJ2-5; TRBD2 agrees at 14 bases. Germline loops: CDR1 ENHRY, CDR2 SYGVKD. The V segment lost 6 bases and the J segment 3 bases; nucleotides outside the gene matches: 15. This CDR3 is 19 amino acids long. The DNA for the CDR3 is TGTGCCATCAGCGGACAGGGGATCATGACTAGCGGGAGGGAAGAGACCCAGTACTTC. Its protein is CAISGQGIMTSGREETQYF.

Here the CDR3 reads CSVELLAGNNEQFF. The CDR3 DNA reads TGCAGCGTTGAACTGCTAGCGGGTAACAATGAGCAGTTCTTC. The V call is TRBV29-1, the J call TRBJ2-1; 8 bases are shared with TRBD2. Germline CDR1 and CDR2: SQVTM and ANQGSEA. The ends lost 2 bases at V and 5 bases at J; junction bases unmatched: 5. CDR3 size: 14 residues.

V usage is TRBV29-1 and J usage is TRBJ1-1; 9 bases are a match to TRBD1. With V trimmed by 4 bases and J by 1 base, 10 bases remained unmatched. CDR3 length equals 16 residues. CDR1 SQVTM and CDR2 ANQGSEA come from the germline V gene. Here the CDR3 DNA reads TGCAGCGTTGCTTTCTTTCGGGACAGGGCGAACACTGAAGCTTTCTTT. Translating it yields CSVAFFRDRANTEAFF.

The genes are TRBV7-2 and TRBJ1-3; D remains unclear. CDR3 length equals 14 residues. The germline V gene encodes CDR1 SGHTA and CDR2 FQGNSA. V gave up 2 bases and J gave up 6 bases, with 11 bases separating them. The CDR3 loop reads CASSLSGLINTIYF. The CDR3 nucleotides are TGTGCCAGCAGCTTATCAGGCCTGATAAACACCATATATTTT.